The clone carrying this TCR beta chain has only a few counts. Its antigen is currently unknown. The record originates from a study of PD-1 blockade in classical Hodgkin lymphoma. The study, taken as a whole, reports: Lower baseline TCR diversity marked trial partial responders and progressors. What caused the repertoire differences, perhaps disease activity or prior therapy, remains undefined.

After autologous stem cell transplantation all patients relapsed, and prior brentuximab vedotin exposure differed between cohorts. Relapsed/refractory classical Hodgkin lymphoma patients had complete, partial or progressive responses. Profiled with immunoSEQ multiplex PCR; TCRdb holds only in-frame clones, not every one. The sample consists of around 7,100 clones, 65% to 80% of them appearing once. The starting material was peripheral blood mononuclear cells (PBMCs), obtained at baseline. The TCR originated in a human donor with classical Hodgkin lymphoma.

The CDR3 here is CASSSQINQRTHQPQHF. The CDR3 coding sequence is TGTGCCAGCAGTTCCCAGATAAACCAGAGGACCCATCAGCCCCAGCATTTT. The V call is TRBV27, the J call TRBJ1-5, with D uncertain. Trimming cost V 4 bases and J 5 bases, with 21 bases left between them. The germline V gene has CDR1 MNHEY and CDR2 SMNVEV (reference sequence). This CDR3 spans 17 amino acids.